Below are 28 T cell receptor beta chains sequenced from a single sample in a study of T cell repertoires and HLA-DP antigens. Assay: immunoSEQ multiplex PCR; the TCRdb copy retains only in-frame clones and omits some. This table holds approximately 110,000 clones, 80% to 95% found once. No antigen has been assigned to these receptors. Sequenced sample: CD4+ T cells from PBMCs. The receptors derive from a woman aged 18-29 years in good health and CMV-seronegative.

The chain combines TRBV18 with TRBJ1-2; TRBD1 agrees at 9 bases. V dropped 9 bases and J dropped 4; count of bases not matched to a gene: 6. The CDR3 contains 13 residues. From germline, CDR1 is KGHSH and CDR2 LQKENI. The CDR3 DNA follows: TGTGCCAGTTTACCGGGACAGGGCTATGGCTACACCTTC. Protein: CASLPGQGYGYTF.

This chain uses TRBV9 with TRBJ2-2, with TRBD1 as a possible D gene (5 bases). Germline V gene lookup returns CDR1 SGDLS and CDR2 YYNGEE. The CDR3 length is 16 residues. V dropped 0 bases and J dropped 3 bases, with 12 bases sitting between them. The CDR3 loop reads CASSVEPGADTGELFF. Written as DNA, the CDR3 is TGTGCCAGCAGCGTAGAACCTGGGGCGGACACCGGGGAGCTGTTTTTT. The complete variable domain, with remaining parts taken from reference TRBV9 and TRBJ2-2, reads DSGVTQTPKHLITATGQRVTLRCSPRSGDLSVYWYQQSLDQGLQFLIQYYNGEERAKGNILERFSAQQFPDLHSELNLSSLELGDSALYFCASSVEPGADTGELFFGEGSRLTVL.

The rearrangement uses TRBV7-6 and TRBJ2-5; 7 nucleotides match TRBD2. Germline V lookup: CDR1 SGHVS, CDR2 FNYEAQ. The ends lost 10 bases at V and 4 bases at J; junction bases unmatched: 9. This CDR3 contains 13 residues. CDR3 in amino acids: CATRQGGRETQYF. CDR3 sequence (DNA): TGTGCCACGCGGCAGGGAGGGAGAGAGACCCAGTACTTC.

The chain combines TRBV6-4 with TRBJ1-1; D gene uncertain. The CDR3 sequence is 13 residues long. V dropped 9 bases and J dropped 4 bases, with 15 bases sitting between them. CDR1 and CDR2 from the germline V gene are MRHNA and SNTAGT. The CDR3 spells CARPNDEATEAFF. The CDR3 DNA is TGTGCCAGACCAAACGATGAGGCCACTGAAGCTTTCTTT.

V usage is TRBV12-5 and J usage is TRBJ1-2; D is possibly TRBD1 (6 bases). The CDR3 runs 15 residues. With 5 bases removed from V and 7 bases from J, the gap between germline ends came to 20 bases. The germline gives CDR1 LGHNT, CDR2 FRNRAP. CDR3 coding DNA: TGTGCTAGTGGTCCCGGAGGGGGGTTCGGCGGTGGCTACACCTTC. This translates into CASGPGGGFGGGYTF.

CDR3 nucleotide sequence: TGTGCCAGCAGCTCTGGTCTCAACGCTGGAAACACCATATATTTT. It encodes CASSSGLNAGNTIYF. The rearrangement joins TRBV5-4 to TRBJ1-3; D unclear. V dropped 3 bases and J dropped 2 bases, with 12 bases sitting between them. This CDR3 spans 15 amino acids. Germline CDR1 and CDR2: SGHNT and YYREEE (reference sequence). The full variable domain, rest sourced from reference TRBV5-4 and TRBJ1-3, is ETGVTQSPTHLIKTRGQQVTLRCSSQSGHNTVSWYQQALGQGPQFIFQYYREEENGRGNFPPRFSGLQFPNYSSELNVNALELDDSALYLCASSSGLNAGNTIYFGEGSWLTVV.

The chain joins TRBV11-2 to TRBJ1-4; D gene ambiguous. V lost 2 bases to trimming and J lost 0 bases, with 7 bases between them. This CDR3 comprises 15 residues. The germline V gene has CDR1 SGHAT and CDR2 FQNNGV. CDR3 bases: TGTGCCAGCAGCTTACGGGGTGCAACTAATGAAAAACTGTTTTTT. It translates to CASSLRGATNEKLFF.

The rearrangement uses TRBV15 and TRBJ1-5; 7 bases agree with TRBD1. CDR3 length equals 15 residues. The V and J ends lost 6 bases and 6 bases, in that order; junction bases with no gene match: 11. Germline values: CDR1 LNHNV, CDR2 YYDKDF (reference sequence). In DNA, the CDR3 is TGTGCCACCAGAAACCACAGGGGTGAGGCTCAGCCCCAGCATTTT. It is translated as CATRNHRGEAQPQHF.

The rearrangement joins TRBV18 to TRBJ1-6; no reliable D call. The V gene lost 2 bases and the J gene lost 8 bases, with 19 bases spanning the gap. Germline V gives CDR1 KGHSH, CDR2 LQKENI. The CDR3 totals 17 residues. CDR3 nucleotide sequence: TGTGCCAGCTCACCATTTCCCGGGTCGGTAGGCGATTCACCCCTCCACTTT. This sequence encodes CASSPFPGSVGDSPLHF.

The V gene is TRBV10-2, the J gene TRBJ1-1; TRBD1 might be the D (5 bases). Between the trimmed V and J ends, which lost 4 bases and 3 bases, there was a span of 15 bases. This CDR3 is 15 amino acids long. Germline lookup yields CDR1 WSHSY and CDR2 SAAADI. This CDR3 is CASSGQGGGYTEAFF. For the CDR3, the DNA is TGCGCCAGCAGTGGCCAGGGAGGAGGGTACACTGAAGCTTTCTTT.

The chain employs TRBV2 and TRBJ2-1, with 9 bases that match TRBD1. Germline CDR1 and CDR2: SNHLY and FYNNEI. Germline trimming cut 5 bases from V and 3 bases from J; bases unmatched to any gene: 2. The CDR3 runs 14 residues. Here the CDR3 reads CASSRQGGYNEQFF. The CDR3 bases are TGTGCCAGCAGTAGACAGGGGGGCTACAATGAGCAGTTCTTC.

The V and J genes are TRBV2 and TRBJ2-2, with 12 positions matching TRBD2. Germline values: CDR1 SNHLY, CDR2 FYNNEI. The CDR3 consists of 14 residues. The V gene end was trimmed by 6 bases and the J gene end by 8 bases; junction bases not matched to a gene: 4. The CDR3 loop reads CASRLAGGLGELFF. The DNA for the CDR3 is TGTGCCAGCAGGCTAGCGGGAGGGCTGGGGGAGCTGTTTTTT.

The J gene is TRBJ2-7, the V gene TRBV2; TRBD2 matches 10 bases. Germline loops: CDR1 SNHLY, CDR2 FYNNEI. The CDR3 has 16 residues. With V trimmed by 11 bases and J by 6 bases, 19 bases remained unmatched. The CDR3 region has the DNA TGTGCCGGGGGGGGTGGCCTAGCGGGAGCGTCGGGCGAGCAGTACTTC. It specifies CAGGGGLAGASGEQYF.

This sequence joins TRBV28 and TRBJ2-3; 7 bases are shared with TRBD2. V trimming: 5 bases; J trimming: 5 bases; junction bases outside the gene matches: 13. CDR1 and CDR2 from the germline V gene are MDHEN and SYDVKM. The CDR3 is 16 amino acids. The CDR3 DNA reads as TGTGCCAGCAGTCCGAGGACTAGGCCCTTGGAAGATACGCAGTATTTT. It is translated as CASSPRTRPLEDTQYF.

The chain joins TRBV28 to TRBJ2-2; D gene uncertain. This CDR3 is built from 14 residues. The V gene's germline CDR1 is MDHEN and CDR2 SYDVKM. The V end was cut by 3 bases, the J end by 1 base, with 6 bases between. CDR3 sequence: CASSFPGNTGELFF. Here the CDR3 DNA reads TGTGCCAGCAGTTTCCCAGGGAACACCGGGGAGCTGTTTTTT.

The genes are TRBV19 and TRBJ2-4, with D possibly called TRBD1 or TRBD2 (5 bases each). The CDR3 is 15 residues long. In germline, CDR1 is LNHDA, CDR2 SQIVND (reference sequence). V lost 4 bases and J 0 bases, leaving 10 bases between the germline ends. The DNA of the CDR3 is TGTGCCAGTAGTAGAGGGCAGGGAGCCAAAAACATTCAGTACTTC. Protein product: CASSRGQGAKNIQYF.

This sequence joins TRBV29-1 and TRBJ1-1; possibly TRBD1 for D (6 bases). V dropped 6 bases and J dropped 0 bases, with 11 bases sitting between them. This CDR3 spans 13 amino acids. The germline CDR1 and CDR2 sequences are SQVTM and ANQGSEA. The CDR3 DNA follows: TGCAGCGTAGGGGGGGTAATGAACACTGAAGCTTTCTTT. It translates to CSVGGVMNTEAFF.

V and J are TRBV9 and TRBJ1-2; D call uncertain. The CDR3 contains 13 residues. Germline CDR1 and CDR2: SGDLS and YYNGEE. V was trimmed by 4 bases and J by 5 bases, leaving 12 bases between them. This CDR3 is CASSPGSSYGYTF. In DNA, the CDR3 is TGTGCCAGCAGCCCCGGGAGTTCTTATGGCTACACCTTC.

This chain uses TRBV9 with TRBJ1-2; 8 bases are shared with TRBD1. Germline lookup yields CDR1 SGDLS and CDR2 YYNGEE. With 3 bases clipped from V and 8 bases from J, the junction kept 9 bases outside the gene matches. The CDR3 contains 14 residues. The CDR3 region has the DNA TGTGCCAGCAGCGACCGGGACAGGTTGGGAGGCTACACCTTC. Translation: CASSDRDRLGGYTF.

This rearrangement joins TRBV28 to TRBJ2-5; 7 nucleotides agree with TRBD1. The trim removed 3 bases at V and 1 base at J, leaving 2 bases unmatched. This CDR3 is 14 amino acids long. CDR1 and CDR2 (germline): MDHEN, SYDVKM. The CDR3 nucleotides read TGTGCCAGCAGTTTGGGACAGCCCCAAGAGACCCAGTACTTC. Its translation is CASSLGQPQETQYF.

On this clone: At one end the junction does not follow the germline gene, possibly because of a read error. This chain uses TRBV28 with TRBJ1-2; 11 positions match TRBD1. This CDR3 has 11 amino acids. Germline V gene lookup returns CDR1 MDHEN and CDR2 SYDVKM. CDR3 amino acids: CASSLGDRGSF. The CDR3, as DNA: TGTGCCAGCAGTCTTGGGGACAGGGGGTCCTTC.

The genes are TRBV18 and TRBJ2-7, with no clear D. The germline gives CDR1 KGHSH, CDR2 LQKENI. CDR3 length: 13 amino acids. V lost 4 bases to trimming and J lost 4 bases, with 11 bases between them. The CDR3 DNA sequence: TGTGCCAGCTCACTAACCAACGGTTACGAGCAGTACTTC. Protein: CASSLTNGYEQYF.

The gene calls are TRBV25-1 and TRBJ2-7; D is undetermined. The germline V gene encodes CDR1 MGHDK and CDR2 SYGVNS. The ends were cut back, 2 bases at V and 5 bases at J, with 7 bases in the middle. The CDR3 spans 12 residues. The CDR3 region has the DNA TGTGCCAGCAGTGAAAGGATCGACGAGCAGTACTTC. Translating gives CASSERIDEQYF.

V gene TRBV5-5 combines with J gene TRBJ1-6; D not certain. The V gene lost 4 bases and the J gene lost 10 bases, with 18 bases spanning the gap. Germline V gene data show CDR1 as SGHKS and CDR2 as YYEKEE (reference sequence). The CDR3 sequence is 15 residues long. The CDR3 sequence is CASSQEAYSRSPLHF. In DNA, the CDR3 is TGTGCCAGCAGCCAAGAAGCCTACTCGAGATCACCCCTCCACTTT.

V gene TRBV19 combines with J gene TRBJ2-2, with 12 bases that match TRBD2. The germline V gene has CDR1 LNHDA and CDR2 SQIVND (reference sequence). CDR3 length equals 16 residues. J was trimmed by 5 bases and V by 9 bases; bases with no gene match: 10. CDR3 region: CASKTSGGGKTGELFF. CDR3 nucleotide sequence: TGTGCCAGCAAGACTAGCGGGGGAGGGAAGACCGGGGAGCTGTTTTTT.

The rearrangement uses TRBV7-2 and TRBJ1-1; D perhaps matches TRBD1 (5 bases). CDR3 length: 13 amino acids. Trimming cost V 4 bases and J 5 bases, with 11 bases left between them. Germline assignment: CDR1 SGHTA and CDR2 FQGNSA. CDR3 in DNA: TGTGCCAGCAGCTCAAGCAGGGTTACTGAAGCTTTCTTT. Protein: CASSSSRVTEAFF.

The CDR3 region is CASIGSGNTIYF. The DNA of the CDR3 is TGTGCCAGCATCGGGTCTGGAAACACCATATATTTT. This chain connects TRBV6-1 to TRBJ1-3; D gene uncertain. This CDR3 region has 12 residues. Per the germline V gene, CDR1 is MNHNS and CDR2 is SASEGT. V gave up 7 bases and J gave up 1 base, with 5 bases separating them.

The chain recombines TRBV28 with TRBJ1-2, with 11 bases lining up with TRBD1. The CDR3 is 16 residues long. J lost 8 bases, V lost 6 bases, and 14 bases had no gene match. The germline V gene encodes CDR1 MDHEN and CDR2 SYDVKM. CDR3: CASSLTPGTGGPGYTF. CDR3 bases: TGTGCCAGCAGCCTAACACCCGGGACAGGGGGTCCAGGCTACACCTTC.